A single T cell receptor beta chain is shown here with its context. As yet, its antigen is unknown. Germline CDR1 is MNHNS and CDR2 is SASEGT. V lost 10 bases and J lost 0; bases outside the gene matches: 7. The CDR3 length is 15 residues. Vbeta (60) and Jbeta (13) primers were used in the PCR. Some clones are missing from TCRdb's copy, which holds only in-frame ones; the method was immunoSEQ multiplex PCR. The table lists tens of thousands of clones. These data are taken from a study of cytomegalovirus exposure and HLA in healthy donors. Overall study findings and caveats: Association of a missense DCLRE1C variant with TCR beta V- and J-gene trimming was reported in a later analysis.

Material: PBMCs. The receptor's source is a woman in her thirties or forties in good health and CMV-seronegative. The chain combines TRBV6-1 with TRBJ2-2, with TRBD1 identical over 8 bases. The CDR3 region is CATNPRGPNTGELFF. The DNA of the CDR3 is TGTGCCACTAATCCCAGGGGGCCGAACACCGGGGAGCTGTTTTTT.